This T cell receptor (beta chain) was recorded in a study of graft-versus-host responses after intestinal transplantation. Study-wide results and caveats: High graft-versus-host to host-versus-graft clonal ratios were found in allografts of patients who had graft-donor T cell macrochimerism.

Clones were read by immunoSEQ multiplex PCR, and TCRdb kept only the in-frame ones, dropping some. The sample lists tens of thousands of clones; roughly nine tenths were seen once. Remarks on this clone: Its target is unknown.

The V end was cut by 0 bases, the J end by 4 bases, with 9 bases between. CDR3 length equals 14 residues. The germline gives CDR1 SGHRS, CDR2 YFSETQ. The TCR originated in a human donor who received an intestinal transplant. Sample: unstimulated CD8+ T cells sorted from spleen or lymph node cells, taken before intestinal transplant. The gene calls are TRBV5-1 and TRBJ2-3; D perhaps matches TRBD2 (5 bases). Here the CDR3 DNA reads TGCGCCAGCAGCTTGGCGGCGGGTCCAGATACGCAGTATTTT. Translating gives CASSLAAGPDTQYF. Based on the CDR3 plus reference TRBV5-1 and TRBJ2-3, the full variable domain is KAGVTQTPRYLIKTRGQQVTLSCSPISGHRSVSWYQQTPGQGLQFLFEYFSETQRNKGNFPGRFSGRQFSNSRSEMNVSTLELGDSALYLCASSLAAGPDTQYFGPGTRLTVL.